Below are 5 T cell receptor beta chains sequenced from a single sample in a study of graft-versus-host responses after intestinal transplantation. Sequencing was performed with immunoSEQ multiplex PCR; in TCRdb, only in-frame clones are kept and a portion is missing. The sample has 30,000 to 40,000 clones; around 83% are singletons. This specimen was PBMCs, taken more than 950 days after transplant. The receptors here all came from a human patient who received an intestinal transplant, so some T cells may come from the graft donor.

The table lists this clone with a few counts. The rearrangement links TRBV6-5 to TRBJ1-4; D may be TRBD1 (6 bases). The ends were cut back, 8 bases at V and 8 bases at J, with 18 bases in the middle. CDR3 length: 14 residues. CDR1 is MNHEY and CDR2 is SVGAGI in the germline V gene. CDR3 region: CASRPGTRGEKLFF. CDR3 DNA: TGTGCCAGCCGGCCCGGGACACGGGGGGAAAAACTGTTTTTT.

V usage is TRBV2 and J usage is TRBJ2-1, with 7 bases matching TRBD2. CDR1 is SNHLY and CDR2 is FYNNEI in the germline V gene. CDR3 length: 17 residues. The junction had 9 bases not matched to a gene; V was cut back by 2 bases and J by 2 bases. CDR3 sequence: CASSERGVWVPYNEQFF. DNA of the CDR3: TGTGCCAGCAGTGAACGGGGGGTGTGGGTCCCCTACAATGAGCAGTTCTTC.

V is TRBV6-1 and J is TRBJ1-1; possibly TRBD1 for D (6 bases). CDR1 is MNHNS and CDR2 is SASEGT in the germline V gene. With 8 bases removed from V and 1 base from J, the gap between germline ends came to 11 bases. CDR3 length: 13 amino acids. The CDR3 region has the DNA TGTGCCAGCGGAGGACAGTCGAACACTGAAGCTTTCTTT. The encoded protein is CASGGQSNTEAFF.

The genes are TRBV5-4 and TRBJ2-1; D ambiguous. Germline CDR1 and CDR2: SGHNT and YYREEE (reference sequence). CDR3 length: 15 amino acids. Trimming took 7 bases from V and 0 from J, leaving 14 bases between them. The CDR3 spells CASHPELSSYNEQFF. CDR3 DNA: TGTGCCAGCCACCCGGAACTTAGCTCCTACAATGAGCAGTTCTTC. The whole variable domain, filled in from reference TRBV5-4 and TRBJ2-1, reads ETGVTQSPTHLIKTRGQQVTLRCSSQSGHNTVSWYQQALGQGPQFIFQYYREEENGRGNFPPRFSGLQFPNYSSELNVNALELDDSALYLCASHPELSSYNEQFFGPGTRLTVL.

The gene calls are TRBV5-1 and TRBJ2-3, with 7 bases aligning to TRBD2. The ends lost 0 bases at V and 2 bases at J; junction bases unmatched: 6. The CDR3 length is 16 residues. The germline V gene has CDR1 SGHRS and CDR2 YFSETQ. The CDR3 protein is CASSLAGRAPTDTQYF. The CDR3 nucleotides read TGCGCCAGCAGCTTGGCTGGGAGGGCCCCCACAGATACGCAGTATTTT.